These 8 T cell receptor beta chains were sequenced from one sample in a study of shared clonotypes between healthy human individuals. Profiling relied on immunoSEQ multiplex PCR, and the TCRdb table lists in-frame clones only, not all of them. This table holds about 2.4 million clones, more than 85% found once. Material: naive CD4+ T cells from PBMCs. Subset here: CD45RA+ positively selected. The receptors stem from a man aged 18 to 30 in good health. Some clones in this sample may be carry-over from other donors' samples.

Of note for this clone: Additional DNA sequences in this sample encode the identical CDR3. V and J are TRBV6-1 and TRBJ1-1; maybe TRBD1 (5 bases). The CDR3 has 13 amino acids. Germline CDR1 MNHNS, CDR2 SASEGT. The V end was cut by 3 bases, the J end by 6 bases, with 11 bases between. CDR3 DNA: TGTGCCAGCAGTGAGCTGGGGGGGGCTGAAGCTTTCTTT. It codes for CASSELGGAEAFF.

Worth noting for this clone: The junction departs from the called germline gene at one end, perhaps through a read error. As DNA, the CDR3 is TGCAGCGTGGAAGAGGACATGAACACTGAAGCTTTCTTT. It specifies CSVEEDMNTEAFF. The V and J genes are TRBV29-1 and TRBJ1-1; perhaps TRBD1 as D (5 bases). The CDR3 extends over 13 amino acids. The germline gives CDR1 SQVTM, CDR2 ANQGSEA.

The CDR3 nucleotides are TGTGCCAGCAGCTTAATTCTGGATACGGAGCAGTACTTC. Amino acids: CASSLILDTEQYF. V gene TRBV7-2 combines with J gene TRBJ2-7; D unclear. The CDR3 spans 13 residues. V was cut by 2 bases and J by 7 bases, with 12 bases left in between. Germline lookup yields CDR1 SGHTA and CDR2 FQGNSA.

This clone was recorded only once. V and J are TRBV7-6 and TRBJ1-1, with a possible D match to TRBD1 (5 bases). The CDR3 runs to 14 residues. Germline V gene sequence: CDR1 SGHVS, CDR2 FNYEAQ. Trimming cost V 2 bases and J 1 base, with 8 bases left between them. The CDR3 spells CASSLQGKNTEAFF. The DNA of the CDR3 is TGTGCCAGCAGCTTACAGGGTAAGAACACTGAAGCTTTCTTT. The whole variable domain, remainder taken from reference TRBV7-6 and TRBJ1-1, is GAGVSQSPRYKVTKRGQDVALRCDPISGHVSLYWYRQALGQGPEFLTYFNYEAQQDKSGLPNDRFSAERPEGSISTLTIQRTEQRDSAMYRCASSLQGKNTEAFFGQGTRLTVV.

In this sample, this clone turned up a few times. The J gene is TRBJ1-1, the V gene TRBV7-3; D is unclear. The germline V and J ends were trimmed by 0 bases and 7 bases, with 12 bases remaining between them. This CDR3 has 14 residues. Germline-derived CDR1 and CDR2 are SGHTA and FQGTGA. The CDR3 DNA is TGTGCCAGCAGCTTAACCTCCTCGGAGAATGAAGCTTTCTTT. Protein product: CASSLTSSENEAFF.

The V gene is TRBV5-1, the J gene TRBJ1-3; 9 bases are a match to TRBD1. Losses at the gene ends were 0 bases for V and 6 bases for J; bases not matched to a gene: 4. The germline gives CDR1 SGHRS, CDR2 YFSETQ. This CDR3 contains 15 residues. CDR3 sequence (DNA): TGCGCCAGCAGCTTGGATGGGACAGGGTTAAACACCATATATTTT. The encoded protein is CASSLDGTGLNTIYF.

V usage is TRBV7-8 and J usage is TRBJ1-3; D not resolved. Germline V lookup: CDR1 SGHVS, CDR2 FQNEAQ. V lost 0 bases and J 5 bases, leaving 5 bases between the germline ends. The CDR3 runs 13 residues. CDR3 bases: TGTGCCAGCAGCTTAGCGAAGCGAAACACCATATATTTT. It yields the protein CASSLAKRNTIYF. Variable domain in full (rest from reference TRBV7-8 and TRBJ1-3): GAGVSQSPRYKVAKRGQDVALRCDPISGHVSLFWYQQALGQGPEFLTYFQNEAQLDKSGLPSDRFFAERPEGSVSTLKIQRTQQEDSAVYLCASSLAKRNTIYFGEGSWLTVV.

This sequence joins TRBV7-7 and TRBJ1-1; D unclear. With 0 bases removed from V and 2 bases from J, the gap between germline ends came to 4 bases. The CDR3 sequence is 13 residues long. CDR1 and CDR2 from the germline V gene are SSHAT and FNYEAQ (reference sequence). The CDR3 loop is CASSLARNTEAFF. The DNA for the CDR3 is TGTGCCAGCAGCTTAGCCCGCAACACTGAAGCTTTCTTT. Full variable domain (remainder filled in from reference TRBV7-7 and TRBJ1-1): GAGVSQSPRYKVTKRGQDVTLRCDPISSHATLYWYQQALGQGPEFLTYFNYEAQPDKSGLPSDRFSAERPEGSISTLTIQRTEQRDSAMYRCASSLARNTEAFFGQGTRLTVV.